This entry concerns a single T cell receptor beta chain. This sample is drawn from a study of T-cell reconstitution after alpha-beta-depleted transplantation in children. This CDR3 is built from 14 residues. Per the germline V gene, CDR1 is WSHSY and CDR2 is SAAADI. The V and J ends lost 8 bases and 5 bases, in that order; junction bases with no gene match: 9. Unique molecular identifiers tagged the TCRbeta library. TCRdb analysed the PCR reads with MiXCR anew, one entry per CDR3 protein. There are some 400,000 distinct CDR3 sequences in the sample; 20% occur only once, and around 4% lies in the top ten.

The receptor's source is a human donor who donated a stem cell graft to a child with acute myeloid leukemia. Sequencing used PBMCs from the stem cell graft donor, obtained from the stem cell graft. The chain uses TRBV10-2 and TRBJ2-3, with 8 positions matching TRBD2. The CDR3 loop reads CASGGSGSVDTQYF. CDR3 nucleotides: TGCGCCAGCGGTGGGAGCGGGAGCGTAGATACGCAGTATTTT.